The T cell receptor (beta chain) under discussion was sequenced for a study of metastatic and nonmetastatic thyroid tumors. All patients were untreated before thyroid surgery. Trimming removed 5 bases from V and 5 bases from J, with 31 bases in between. Looked up from germline, CDR1 is SGHAT and CDR2 is FQDESV (reference sequence). This CDR3 has 19 amino acids. This clone has just a few counts. This could be a read error, since a much larger clone is one nucleotide away. Using MiXCR, TCRdb reanalyzed the PCR reads. The sample has about 82,000 clones; approximately 12% are singletons. This TCR was sampled from a female donor with papillary thyroid cancer or a benign thyroid nodule (not recorded which). Some clones in this sample may be carry-over from other donors' samples. Sequenced: tumor tissue. V gene TRBV11-1 combines with J gene TRBJ2-7, with D possibly TRBD1 on 6 matching bases. The CDR3 nucleotides read TGTGCCAGCAGCCCGATCGGTTGGGGGCTCCGTGAGTCCACCGACGAGCAGTACTTC. Its protein is CASSPIGWGLRESTDEQYF.